The 3 T cell receptor beta chains below were found in one sample sequenced in a study of T cell changes during pregnancy in multiple sclerosis. Repertoires were generated with immunoSEQ multiplex PCR, while TCRdb's copy carries only in-frame clones and drops some. The sample holds some 100,000 clones, 85% to 95% seen once. This specimen consisted of peripheral blood, obtained before pregnancy. The receptors shown here come from a female donor with multiple sclerosis, enrolled in a pregnancy study.

The V gene is TRBV27, the J gene TRBJ2-5, with a tentative D call TRBD2 (6 bases). Per the germline V gene, CDR1 is MNHEY and CDR2 is SMNVEV (reference sequence). The CDR3 runs 19 residues. Between the trimmed V and J ends, which lost 2 bases and 2 bases, there was a span of 24 bases. In DNA, the CDR3 is TGTGCCAGCAGTTTAAGAGGGACTTGGGGCGGAGGGAGACAAGAGACCCAGTACTTC. The encoded protein is CASSLRGTWGGGRQETQYF.

CDR3 coding DNA: TGCGCCAGCAGAGATGAGACAGGCCGGCTCTATGGTGAGCAGTTCTTC. Residues: CASRDETGRLYGEQFF. V is TRBV5-1 and J is TRBJ2-1; TRBD1 is a possible D gene (6 bases). Germline CDR1 SGHRS, CDR2 YFSETQ. V lost 5 bases to trimming and J lost 9 bases, with 24 bases between them. This CDR3 has 16 amino acids.

V usage is TRBV2 and J usage is TRBJ2-5, with 7 nucleotides matching TRBD2. The V and J ends lost 0 bases and 2 bases, in that order; junction bases with no gene match: 3. This CDR3 spans 15 amino acids. The V gene's germline CDR1 is SNHLY and CDR2 FYNNEI. The CDR3 is CASSEAASGQETQYF. The CDR3 nucleotides read TGTGCCAGCAGTGAAGCGGCTAGCGGACAAGAGACCCAGTACTTC.